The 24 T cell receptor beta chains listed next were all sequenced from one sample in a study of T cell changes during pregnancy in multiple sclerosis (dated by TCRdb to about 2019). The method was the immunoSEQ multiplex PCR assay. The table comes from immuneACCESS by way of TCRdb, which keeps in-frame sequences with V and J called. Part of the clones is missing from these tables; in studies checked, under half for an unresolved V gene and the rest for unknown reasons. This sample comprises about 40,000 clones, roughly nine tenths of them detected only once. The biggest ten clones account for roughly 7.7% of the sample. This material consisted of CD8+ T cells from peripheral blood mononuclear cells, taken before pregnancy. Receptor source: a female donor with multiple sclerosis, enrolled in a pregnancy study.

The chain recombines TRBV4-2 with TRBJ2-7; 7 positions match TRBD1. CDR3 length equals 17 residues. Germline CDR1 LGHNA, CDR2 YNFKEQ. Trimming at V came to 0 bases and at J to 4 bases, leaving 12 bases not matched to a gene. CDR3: CASSQERALRGQYEQYF. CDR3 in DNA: TGTGCCAGCAGCCAAGAAAGGGCGTTGAGGGGGCAATACGAGCAGTACTTC.

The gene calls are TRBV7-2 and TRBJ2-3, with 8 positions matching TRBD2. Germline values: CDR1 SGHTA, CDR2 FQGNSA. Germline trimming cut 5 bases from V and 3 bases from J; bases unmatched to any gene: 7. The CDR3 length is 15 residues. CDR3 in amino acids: CASSLGERETDTQYF. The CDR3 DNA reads TGTGCCAGCAGCCTAGGGGAGCGGGAGACAGATACGCAGTATTTT.

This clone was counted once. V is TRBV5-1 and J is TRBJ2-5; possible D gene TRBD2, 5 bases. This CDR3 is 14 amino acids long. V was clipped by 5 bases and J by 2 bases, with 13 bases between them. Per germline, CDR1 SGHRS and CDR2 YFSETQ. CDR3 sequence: CASSLRRGQETQYF. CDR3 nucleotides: TGCGCCAGCAGTCTGCGGAGAGGGCAAGAGACCCAGTACTTC.

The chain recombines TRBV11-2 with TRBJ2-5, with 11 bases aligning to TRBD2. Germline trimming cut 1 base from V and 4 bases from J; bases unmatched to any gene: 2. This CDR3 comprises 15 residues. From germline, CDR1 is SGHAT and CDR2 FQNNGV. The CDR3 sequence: CASSLGLAGGETQYF. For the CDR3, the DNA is TGTGCCAGCAGCTTAGGTCTAGCGGGAGGAGAGACCCAGTACTTC.

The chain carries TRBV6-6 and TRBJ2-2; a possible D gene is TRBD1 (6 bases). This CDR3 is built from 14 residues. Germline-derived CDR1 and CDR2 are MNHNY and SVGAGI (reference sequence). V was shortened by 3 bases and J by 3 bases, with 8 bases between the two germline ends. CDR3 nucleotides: TGTGCCAGCAGTTATTACAGGGACACCGGGGAGCTGTTTTTT. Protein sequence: CASSYYRDTGELFF.

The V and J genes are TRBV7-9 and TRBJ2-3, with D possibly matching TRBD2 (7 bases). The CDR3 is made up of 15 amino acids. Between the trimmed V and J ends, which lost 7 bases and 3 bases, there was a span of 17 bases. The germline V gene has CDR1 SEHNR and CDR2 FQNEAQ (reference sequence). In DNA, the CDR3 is TGTGCCAGCACCTGGGGGGGGCCGGGTACAGATACGCAGTATTTT. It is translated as CASTWGGPGTDTQYF. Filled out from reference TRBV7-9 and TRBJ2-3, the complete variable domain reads DTGVSQNPRHKITKRGQNVTFRCDPISEHNRLYWYRQTLGQGPEFLTYFQNEAQLEKSRLLSDRFSAERPKGSFSTLEIQRTEQGDSAMYLCASTWGGPGTDTQYFGPGTRLTVL.

CDR3 loop: CASSSRGLGSNQPQHF. As DNA, the CDR3 is TGTGCCAGCAGTTCCAGGGGGCTCGGGAGCAATCAGCCCCAGCATTTT. The V gene is TRBV27, the J gene TRBJ1-5; 8 bases fit TRBD1. V was clipped by 4 bases and J by 1 base; unmatched bases: 6. The CDR3 is 16 residues long. Germline V lookup: CDR1 MNHEY, CDR2 SMNVEV (reference sequence).

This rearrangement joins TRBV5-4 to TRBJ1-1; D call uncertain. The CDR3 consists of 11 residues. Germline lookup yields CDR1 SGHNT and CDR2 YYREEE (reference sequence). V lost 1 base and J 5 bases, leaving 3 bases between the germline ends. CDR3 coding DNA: TGTGCCAGCAGCTTGCAAACTGAAGCTTTCTTT. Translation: CASSLQTEAFF. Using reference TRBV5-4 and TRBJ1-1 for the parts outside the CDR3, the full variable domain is ETGVTQSPTHLIKTRGQQVTLRCSSQSGHNTVSWYQQALGQGPQFIFQYYREEENGRGNFPPRFSGLQFPNYSSELNVNALELDDSALYLCASSLQTEAFFGQGTRLTVV.

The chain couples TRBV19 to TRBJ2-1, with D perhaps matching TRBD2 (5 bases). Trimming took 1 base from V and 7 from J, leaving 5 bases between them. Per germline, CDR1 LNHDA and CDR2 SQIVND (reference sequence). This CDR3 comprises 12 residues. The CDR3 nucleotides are TGTGCCAGTAGTATAGCGGGAAATGAGCAGTTCTTC. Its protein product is CASSIAGNEQFF.

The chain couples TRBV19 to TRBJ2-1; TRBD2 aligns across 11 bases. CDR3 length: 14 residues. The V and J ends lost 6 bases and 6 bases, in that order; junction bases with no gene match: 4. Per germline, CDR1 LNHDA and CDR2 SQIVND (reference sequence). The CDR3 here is CASSLAGGPNEQFF. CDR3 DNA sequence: TGTGCCAGTAGCTTAGCGGGAGGGCCCAATGAGCAGTTCTTC.

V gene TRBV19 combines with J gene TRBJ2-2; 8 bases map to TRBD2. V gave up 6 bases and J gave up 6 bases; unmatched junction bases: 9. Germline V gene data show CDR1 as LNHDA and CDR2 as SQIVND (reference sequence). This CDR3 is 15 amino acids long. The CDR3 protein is CASRPPGLAAGELFF. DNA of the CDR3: TGTGCCAGTAGACCCCCCGGACTAGCTGCCGGGGAGCTGTTTTTT.

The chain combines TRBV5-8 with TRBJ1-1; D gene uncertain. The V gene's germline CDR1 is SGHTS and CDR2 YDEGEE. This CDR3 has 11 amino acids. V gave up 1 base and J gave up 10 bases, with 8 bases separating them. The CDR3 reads CASSLREGAFF. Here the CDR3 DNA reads TGTGCCAGCAGCTTGCGAGAGGGAGCTTTCTTT. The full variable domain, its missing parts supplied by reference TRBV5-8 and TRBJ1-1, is EAGVTQSPTHLIKTRGQQATLRCSPISGHTSVYWYQQALGLGLQFLLWYDEGEERNRGNFPPRFSGRQFPNYSSELNVNALELEDSALYLCASSLREGAFFGQGTRLTVV.

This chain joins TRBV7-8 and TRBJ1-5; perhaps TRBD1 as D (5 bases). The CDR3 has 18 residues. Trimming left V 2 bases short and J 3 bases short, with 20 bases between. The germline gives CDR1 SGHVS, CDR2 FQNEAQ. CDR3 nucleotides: TGTGCCAGCAGCTTATGGCCCGAAGCAGGGCCCTCCAATCAGCCCCAGCATTTT. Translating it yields CASSLWPEAGPSNQPQHF. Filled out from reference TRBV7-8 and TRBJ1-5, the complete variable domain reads GAGVSQSPRYKVAKRGQDVALRCDPISGHVSLFWYQQALGQGPEFLTYFQNEAQLDKSGLPSDRFFAERPEGSVSTLKIQRTQQEDSAVYLCASSLWPEAGPSNQPQHFGDGTRLSIL.

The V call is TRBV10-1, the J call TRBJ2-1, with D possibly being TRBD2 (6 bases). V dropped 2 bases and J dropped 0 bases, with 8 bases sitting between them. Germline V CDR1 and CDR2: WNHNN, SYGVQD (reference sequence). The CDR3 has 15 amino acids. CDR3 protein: CASSELASSYNEQFF. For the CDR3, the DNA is TGCGCCAGCAGTGAGCTAGCGAGCTCCTACAATGAGCAGTTCTTC.

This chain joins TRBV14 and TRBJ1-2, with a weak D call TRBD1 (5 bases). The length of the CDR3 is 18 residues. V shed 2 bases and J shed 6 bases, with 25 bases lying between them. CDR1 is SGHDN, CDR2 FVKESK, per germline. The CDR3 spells CASSQRFGGQASRDGYTF. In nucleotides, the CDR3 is TGTGCCAGCAGCCAACGGTTCGGTGGACAAGCAAGTAGGGATGGCTACACCTTC.

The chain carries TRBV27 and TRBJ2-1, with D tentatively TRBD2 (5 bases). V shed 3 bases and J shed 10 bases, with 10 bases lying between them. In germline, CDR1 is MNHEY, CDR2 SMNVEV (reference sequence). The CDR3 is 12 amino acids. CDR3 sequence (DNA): TGTGCCAGCAGTTTGCTAGGGAGCGAGCAGTTCTTC. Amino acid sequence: CASSLLGSEQFF.

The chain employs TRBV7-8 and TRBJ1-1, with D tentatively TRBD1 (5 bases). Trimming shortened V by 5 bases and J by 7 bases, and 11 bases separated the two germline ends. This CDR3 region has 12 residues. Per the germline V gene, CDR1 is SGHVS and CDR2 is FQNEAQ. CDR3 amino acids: CASSPGTDEAFF. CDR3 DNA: TGTGCCAGCAGCCCTGGGACTGATGAAGCTTTCTTT.

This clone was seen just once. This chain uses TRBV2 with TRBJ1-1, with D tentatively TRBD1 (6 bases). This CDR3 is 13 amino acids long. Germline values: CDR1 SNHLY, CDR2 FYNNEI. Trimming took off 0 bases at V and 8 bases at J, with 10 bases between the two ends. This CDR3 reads CASSEASGTEAFF. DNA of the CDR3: TGTGCCAGCAGTGAAGCTTCCGGGACAGAAGCTTTCTTT.

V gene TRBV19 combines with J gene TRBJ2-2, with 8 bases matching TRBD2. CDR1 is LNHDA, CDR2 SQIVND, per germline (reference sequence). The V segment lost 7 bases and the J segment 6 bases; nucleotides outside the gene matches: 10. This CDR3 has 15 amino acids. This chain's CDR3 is CASKLGTRGAGELFF. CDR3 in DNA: TGTGCCAGTAAATTAGGGACTAGAGGCGCCGGGGAGCTGTTTTTT.

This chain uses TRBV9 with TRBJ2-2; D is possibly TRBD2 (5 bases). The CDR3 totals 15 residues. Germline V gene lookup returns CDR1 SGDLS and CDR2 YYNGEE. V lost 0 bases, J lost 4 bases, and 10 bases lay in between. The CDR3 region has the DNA TGTGCCAGCAGCGTAGAGGGTGGGAGCACCGGGGAGCTGTTTTTT. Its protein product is CASSVEGGSTGELFF.

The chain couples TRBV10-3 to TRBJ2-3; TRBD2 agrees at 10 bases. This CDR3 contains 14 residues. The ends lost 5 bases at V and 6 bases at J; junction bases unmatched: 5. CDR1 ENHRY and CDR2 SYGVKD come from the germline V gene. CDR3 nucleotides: TGTGCCATCAGTTTAGCGGGAGGTGTGGATACGCAGTATTTT. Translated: CAISLAGGVDTQYF.

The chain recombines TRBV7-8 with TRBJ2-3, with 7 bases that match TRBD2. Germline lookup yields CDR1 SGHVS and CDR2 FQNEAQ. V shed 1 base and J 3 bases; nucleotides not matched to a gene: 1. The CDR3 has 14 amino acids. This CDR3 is CASSLGGRTDTQYF. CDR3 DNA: TGTGCCAGCAGCTTAGGCGGGAGAACAGATACGCAGTATTTT.

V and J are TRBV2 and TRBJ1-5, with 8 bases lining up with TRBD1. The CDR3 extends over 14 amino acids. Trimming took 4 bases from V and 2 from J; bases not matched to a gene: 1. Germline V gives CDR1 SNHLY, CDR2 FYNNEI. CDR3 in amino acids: CASSGGQGNQPQHF. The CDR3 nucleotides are TGTGCCAGCAGTGGGGGACAGGGCAATCAGCCCCAGCATTTT.

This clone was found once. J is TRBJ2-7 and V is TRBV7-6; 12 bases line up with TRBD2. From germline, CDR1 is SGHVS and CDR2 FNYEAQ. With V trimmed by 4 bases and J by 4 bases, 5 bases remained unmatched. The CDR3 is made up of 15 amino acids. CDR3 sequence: CASSSRLAGGYEQYF. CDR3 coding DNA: TGTGCCAGCAGCTCGAGGCTAGCGGGAGGGTACGAGCAGTACTTC.